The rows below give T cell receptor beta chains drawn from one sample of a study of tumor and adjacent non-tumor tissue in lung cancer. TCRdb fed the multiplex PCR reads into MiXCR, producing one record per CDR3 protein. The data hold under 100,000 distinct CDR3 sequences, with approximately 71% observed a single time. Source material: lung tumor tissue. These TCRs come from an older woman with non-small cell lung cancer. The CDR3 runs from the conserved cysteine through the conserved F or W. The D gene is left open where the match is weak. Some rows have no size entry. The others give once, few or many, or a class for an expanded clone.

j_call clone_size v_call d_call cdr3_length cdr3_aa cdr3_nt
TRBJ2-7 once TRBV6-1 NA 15 CAGSGGTSVLYEQYF TGTGCCGGCAGTGGGGGCACTAGCGTCCTCTACGAGCAGTACTTC
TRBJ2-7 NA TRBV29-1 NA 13 CSVINWGEYEQYF TGCAGCGTGATCAATTGGGGAGAATACGAGCAGTACTTC
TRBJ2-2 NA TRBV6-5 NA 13 CASTSDLAGELFF TGTGCCAGCACCAGCGACTTGGCCGGGGAGCTCTTTTTT
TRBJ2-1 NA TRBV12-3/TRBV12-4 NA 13 CLSSLGHRQEQFF TGTCTCAGCAGTTTAGGGCACAGACAAGAGCAGTTCTTC
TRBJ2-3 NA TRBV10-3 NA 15 CAINGTLEATDTQYF TGCGCCATCAATGGGACTCTCGAGGCCACAGATACGCAGTATTTT
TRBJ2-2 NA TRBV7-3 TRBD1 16 CASSSPTGGATGELFF TGTGCCAGCAGCTCGCCGACAGGGGGGGCAACCGGGGAGCTGTTTTTT
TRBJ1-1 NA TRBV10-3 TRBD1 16 CAISKSWGTVDTEAFF TGTGCCATTAGTAAGTCGTGGGGGACAGTTGACACTGAAGCTTTCTTT
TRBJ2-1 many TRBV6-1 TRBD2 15 CASLEGLAGYNEQFF TGTGCCAGCTTAGAAGGCCTAGCGGGGTACAATGAGCAGTTCTTC
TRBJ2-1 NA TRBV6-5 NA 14 CASNYTTSGNEQFF TGTGCCAGCAATTATACCACGTCGGGCAATGAGCAGTTCTTC
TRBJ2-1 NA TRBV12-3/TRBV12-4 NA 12 CANTRSSNEQFF TGTGCCAACACCCGATCTAGCAATGAGCAGTTCTTC
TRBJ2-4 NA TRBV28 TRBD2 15 CAGSSPGTSGNIQYF TGTGCCGGTAGTTCACCCGGGACTAGCGGGAACATTCAGTACTTC
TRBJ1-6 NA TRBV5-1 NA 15 CVSSLAPDTNSPLHF TGCGTCAGCAGCTTGGCACCGGACACCAATTCACCCCTCCACTTT
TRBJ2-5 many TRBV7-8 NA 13 CASSTNDLPSQYF TGTGCCAGCAGCACCAACGATCTTCCCTCCCAGTACTTC
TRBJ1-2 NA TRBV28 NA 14 CVSSFEVVGYGYTF TGTGTCAGCAGTTTCGAGGTCGTTGGCTATGGCTACACCTTC
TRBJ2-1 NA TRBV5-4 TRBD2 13 CAGKREAGDEKFF TGTGCCGGTAAACGAGAAGCGGGAGACGAGAAGTTCTTC
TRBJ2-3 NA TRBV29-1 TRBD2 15 CSGHLAGRRTDSHHF TGCAGCGGCCATCTAGCGGGACGAAGAACAGATTCGCATCATTTT
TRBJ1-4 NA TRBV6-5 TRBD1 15 CASSYSRTGGEKLLF TGTGCCAGCAGTTACTCTAGGACAGGAGGGGAAAAACTGCTTTTT
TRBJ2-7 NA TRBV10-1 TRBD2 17 CASSTIPLAGDFNQQYF TGCGCCAGCAGTACCATCCCTCTAGCGGGAGATTTCAACCAACAGTACTTC
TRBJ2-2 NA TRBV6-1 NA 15 CTSILNPLGGGELFF TGTACCAGCATTCTAAACCCTCTGGGTGGCGGGGAGCTGTTTTTT
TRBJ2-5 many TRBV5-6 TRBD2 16 CASSLVLAGYQETQYF TGTGCCAGCAGCTTGGTTCTAGCGGGGTACCAAGAGACCCAGTACTTC
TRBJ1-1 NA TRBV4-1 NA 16 CASSQYTGNMNTEAFF TGCGCCAGCAGCCAATATACAGGGAATATGAACACTGAAGCCTTCTTT
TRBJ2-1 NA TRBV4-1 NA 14 CASSQGSTINEEFF TGCGCCAGCAGCCAAGGGAGCACTATAAATGAGGAGTTCTTC
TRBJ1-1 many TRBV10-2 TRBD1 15 CASSEGTGGDAEAFF TGCGCCAGCAGTGAAGGGACAGGGGGTGACGCTGAAGCTTTCTTT
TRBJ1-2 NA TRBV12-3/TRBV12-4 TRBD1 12 CASSPGQGDYTF TGTGCCAGCAGCCCGGGCCAGGGGGACTACACCTTC
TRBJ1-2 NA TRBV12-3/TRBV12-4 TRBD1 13 CVSGLTGHYGYTF TGTGTCAGCGGTTTGACAGGGCACTATGGATACACCTTC
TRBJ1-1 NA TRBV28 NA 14 CASSSDSSVPRAFF TGTGCCAGCAGTTCAGACAGTTCTGTTCCTCGGGCTTTCTTT
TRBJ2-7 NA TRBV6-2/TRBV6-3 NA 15 CASSDPRDLAHEQYF TGTGCCAGCAGTGACCCCCGAGATCTTGCCCACGAGCAATACTTC
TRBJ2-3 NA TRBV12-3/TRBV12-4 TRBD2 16 CASSKQTSEGADTQYF TGTGCCAGCAGTAAACAGACTAGCGAGGGAGCAGATACGCAGTATTTT
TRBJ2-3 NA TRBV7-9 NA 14 CTSSSHTVSDTQYF TGTACCAGCAGCTCCCACACAGTGTCGGATACGCAGTATTTT
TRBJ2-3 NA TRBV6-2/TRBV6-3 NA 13 CTSTTDNPDTQYF TGTACCAGCACCACGGACAATCCGGATACACAGTATTTT
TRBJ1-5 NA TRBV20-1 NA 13 CSVISEPDRPQHF TGCAGTGTCATCAGCGAGCCAGATCGGCCCCAGCATTTT
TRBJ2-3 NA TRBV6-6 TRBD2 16 CASRRLAGRPTDMQYF TGTGCCAGCCGTCGCCTAGCGGGAAGGCCGACAGATATGCAGTATTTT
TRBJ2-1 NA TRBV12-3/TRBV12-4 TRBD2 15 CASSSSGSGDNEQLF TGTGCCAGCAGTTCCAGCGGGAGTGGAGACAATGAGCAGTTATTT
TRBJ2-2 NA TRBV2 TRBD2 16 CASSGISGSLNGELFF TGTGCCAGCAGTGGGATTAGCGGGAGTTTGAACGGGGAGCTGTTTTTT
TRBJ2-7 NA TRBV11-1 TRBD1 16 CASSSVYWDRDDEQYF TGTGCCAGCAGTTCAGTCTATTGGGACAGGGACGACGAGCAGTACTTC
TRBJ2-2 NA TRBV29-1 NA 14 CSVDLGLETGELFF TGCAGCGTTGACTTGGGGCTCGAGACCGGGGAGCTGTTTTTT
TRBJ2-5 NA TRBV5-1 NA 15 CASSLVPGAEETQYF TGCGCCAGCAGCTTAGTACCAGGGGCCGAAGAGACCCAGTACTTC
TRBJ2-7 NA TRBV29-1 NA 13 CCVEIKSSYEQYF TGCTGCGTTGAAATCAAGAGCTCCTACGAGCAATACTTC
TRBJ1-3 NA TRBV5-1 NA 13 CASSLWAGSTIYF TGCGCCAGCAGCTTGTGGGCTGGAAGCACCATATATTTT
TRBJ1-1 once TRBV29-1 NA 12 CSVAQTNTETFF TGCAGCGTTGCGCAGACGAACACTGAGACTTTCTTT
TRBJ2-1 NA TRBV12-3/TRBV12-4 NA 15 CASSSSRSGDNEQFF TGTGCCAGCAGTTCCAGTAGGAGTGGGGACAATGAGCAGTTCTTC
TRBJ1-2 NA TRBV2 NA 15 CASSEGGGLLSGCTF TGTGCCAGCAGTGAAGGAGGGGGGCTCTTGAGTGGCTGCACCTTC
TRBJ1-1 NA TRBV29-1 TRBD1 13 CRGQGQTNIEAFF TGCAGGGGACAGGGACAGACGAACATCGAAGCTTTCTTT
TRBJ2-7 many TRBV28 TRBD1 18 CASSFPPGTGGGSYEQYF TGTGCCAGCAGTTTTCCTCCTGGGACAGGGGGTGGCTCCTACGAGCAGTACTTC
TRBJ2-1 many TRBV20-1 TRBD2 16 CSATRLAGISYNEQFF TGCAGTGCAACCCGTCTAGCGGGAATCTCCTACAATGAGCAGTTCTTC
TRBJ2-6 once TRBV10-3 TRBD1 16 CAISELGGAGAKILTF TGTGCCATCAGTGAGCTAGGGGGCGCTGGGGCCAAGATCCTGACTTTC
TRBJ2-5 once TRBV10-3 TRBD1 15 CAIRSTRDSHESQYF TGTGCCATCAGGAGTACCCGGGACAGCCATGAGAGCCAGTACTTC
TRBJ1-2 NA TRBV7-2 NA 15 CASSDGGTENYGYTF TGTGCCAGCAGCGACGGCGGGACGGAAAACTATGGCTACACCTTC
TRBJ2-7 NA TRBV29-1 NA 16 CSLRRTGVAYICVQYF NA
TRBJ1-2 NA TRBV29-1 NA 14 CSIEDDRANYGYTF TGCAGCATTGAGGATGACAGAGCTAACTATGGCTACACTTTC
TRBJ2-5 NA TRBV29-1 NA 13 CSVAVGYQETQYF TGCAGCGTTGCTGTGGGCTACCAAGAGACCCAGTACTTC
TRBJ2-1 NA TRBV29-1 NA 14 CSVSVLFSYNEHSF TGCAGCGTTTCCGTCCTTTTCTCCTACAATGAGCACTCCTTC
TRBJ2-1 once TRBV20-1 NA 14 CSAMDGGRYNEQFF TGCAGTGCCATGGACGGGGGGCGATACAATGAGCAGTTCTTC
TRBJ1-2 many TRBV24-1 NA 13 CATSQAGNYGYTF TGTGCCACCTCCCAGGCAGGCAACTATGGCTACACCTTC
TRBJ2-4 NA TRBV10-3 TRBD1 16 CAISDRDRVAKNIQYF TGTGCCATCAGTGATCGGGACAGAGTAGCCAAAAACATTCAGTACTTC
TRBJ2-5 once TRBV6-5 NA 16 CASSYSLGDGEEFQNF TGTGCCAGCAGTTACTCGCTTGGGGATGGGGAAGAGTTCCAGAACTTC
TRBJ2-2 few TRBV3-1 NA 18 CASSQGLGEALNTGELFF TGTGCCAGCAGCCAAGGGTTGGGAGAGGCCTTAAACACCGGGGAGCTGTTTTTT
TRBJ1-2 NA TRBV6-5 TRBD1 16 CASSVHTGTGTYGYTF TGTGCCAGCAGTGTCCATACCGGGACAGGGACCTATGGCTACACCTTC
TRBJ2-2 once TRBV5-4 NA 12 CARSLDPGELFF TGTGCCAGGAGCTTGGATCCTGGGGAGCTGTTTTTT